The 15 T cell receptor beta chains below all came from one sample that was sequenced in a study of Ad26.COV2.S vaccination and SARS-CoV-2 variants. The data were produced by immunoSEQ multiplex PCR, yet TCRdb's version contains in-frame clones alone and is incomplete. Of 440,000 or so clones in the sample, over 80% were seen once. The treatment was: around 19 received Ad26.COV2.S at low or high dose, single or two shots; roughly five received placebo; per-sample allocation not given. The samples were gathered on day 63 after the first injection of vaccine or placebo. This specimen consisted of peripheral blood, obtained in a trial of Ad26.COV2.S vaccine versus placebo. The receptors here all came from a person aged 18-60 years who received the Ad26.COV2.S COVID-19 vaccine or a placebo.

This chain uses TRBV5-1 with TRBJ2-3; D call uncertain. Trimming pared 1 base from V and 1 base from J, leaving 7 bases between. The germline V gene has CDR1 SGHRS and CDR2 YFSETQ. This CDR3 is built from 14 residues. CDR3 sequence reads: CASSLLQGTDTQYF. The DNA of the CDR3 is TGCGCCAGCAGCTTGTTGCAGGGCACAGATACGCAGTATTTT.

The V call is TRBV19, the J call TRBJ1-2; D remains ambiguous. Germline CDR1 reads LNHDA; CDR2 reads SQIVND (reference sequence). The CDR3 is 14 residues long. V shed 1 base and J shed 2 bases, with 8 bases lying between them. The CDR3 nucleotides read TGTGCCAGTAGTATAGTTGGTGGAAACTATGGCTACACCTTC. Encoded protein: CASSIVGGNYGYTF.

V gene TRBV7-8 combines with J gene TRBJ2-7, with a tentative D call TRBD1 (6 bases). This CDR3 region has 14 residues. Trimming stripped 1 base from V and 8 bases from J, with 15 bases between. CDR1 is SGHVS, CDR2 FQNEAQ, per germline. In nucleotides, the CDR3 is TGTGCCAGCAGCTTAGTGGGGGCCGAGGGTAAGCAGTACTTC. It yields the protein CASSLVGAEGKQYF.

The gene calls are TRBV7-9 and TRBJ2-6; perhaps TRBD1 as D (5 bases). Per germline, CDR1 SEHNR and CDR2 FQNEAQ (reference sequence). This CDR3 spans 16 amino acids. V shed 0 bases and J shed 0 bases, with 6 bases lying between them. This chain's CDR3 is CASSLAQGSGANVLTF. The DNA for the CDR3 is TGTGCCAGCAGCTTAGCCCAGGGCTCTGGGGCCAACGTCCTGACTTTC.

The chain employs TRBV3-1 (or the pseudogene TRBV3-2) and TRBJ2-1; TRBD2 is a possible D gene (6 bases). The V gene lost 4 bases and the J gene lost 15 bases, with 16 bases spanning the gap. Germline-derived CDR1 and CDR2 are LGHDT and YNNKEL (reference sequence). There are 12 residues in the CDR3. The CDR3 region is CASSPGDLPPFF. CDR3 nucleotides: TGTGCCAGCAGCCCGGGGGACCTTCCGCCGTTCTTC.

This chain uses TRBV29-1 with TRBJ1-3, with D unresolved. Trimming removed 6 bases at V and 0 bases at J, with 9 bases between. The CDR3 covers 13 residues. The germline V gene encodes CDR1 SQVTM and CDR2 ANQGSEA. The CDR3 sequence is CSVERGSGNTIYF. CDR3 coding DNA: TGCAGCGTAGAACGTGGCTCTGGAAACACCATATATTTT.

This sequence joins TRBV21-1 and TRBJ2-1; the D call of TRBD1 is as the table states it, not checked on the DNA. TRBV21-1 represents a pseudogene. This CDR3 has 14 amino acids. CDR3 DNA sequence: TGTGCCAGCAATTCCAGGTCAGTCCACAATGAGCAGTTCTTC. This encodes CASNSRSVHNEQFF.

The J gene is TRBJ1-2, the V gene TRBV6-2 or TRBV6-3, with no clear D. Germline V gives CDR1 MNHEY, CDR2 SVGEGT. Between the trimmed V and J ends, which lost 5 bases and 6 bases, there was a span of 16 bases. The CDR3 has 14 amino acids. DNA for the CDR3: TGTGCCAGCAGTATTCCGGACTGGTCCGATGGCTACACCTTC. Encoded protein: CASSIPDWSDGYTF.

The CDR3 sequence: CASSKTSGGYTGELFF. The CDR3, as DNA: TGTGCCAGTAGTAAAACTAGCGGGGGATACACCGGGGAGCTGTTTTTT. This chain links TRBV19 with TRBJ2-2; 11 bases map to TRBD2. Germline CDR1 is LNHDA and CDR2 is SQIVND (reference sequence). The ends lost 4 bases at V and 3 bases at J; junction bases unmatched: 4. The CDR3 contains 16 residues.

The chain has TRBV4-1 and TRBJ1-6; D remains unclear. The germline gives CDR1 MGHRA, CDR2 YSYEKL. With 1 base removed from V and 9 bases from J, the gap between germline ends came to 16 bases. CDR3 length equals 16 residues. CDR3 loop: CASSQVIATSGSPLHF. The CDR3 nucleotides read TGCGCCAGCAGCCAAGTTATCGCGACCTCGGGTTCACCCCTCCACTTT.

The V call is TRBV6-5, the J call TRBJ2-5; TRBD2 matches 9 bases. Germline assignment: CDR1 MNHEY and CDR2 SVGAGI. This CDR3 region has 15 residues. The junction had 8 bases not matched to a gene; V was cut back by 5 bases and J by 4 bases. The CDR3 sequence is CASSSGTSWGETQYF. The CDR3, as DNA: TGTGCCAGCAGTAGCGGGACTAGCTGGGGAGAGACCCAGTACTTC.

This chain joins TRBV7-2 and TRBJ1-1; D might be TRBD1 (6 bases). CDR1 SGHTA and CDR2 FQGNSA come from the germline V gene. V was shortened by 1 base and J by 9 bases, with 12 bases between the two germline ends. CDR3 length: 13 residues. DNA of the CDR3: TGTGCCAGCAGCTTAGGAATCGGGGGCCAAGCTTTCTTT. Protein product: CASSLGIGGQAFF.

The genes are TRBV5-8 and TRBJ2-7, with TRBD1 matching 9 bases. CDR1 and CDR2 (germline): SGHTS, YDEGEE. With 4 bases clipped from V and 0 bases from J, the junction kept 8 bases outside the gene matches. This CDR3 is 16 amino acids long. The CDR3 nucleotides read TGTGCCAGCAGCCTAATTACAGGGGGCTACTCCTACGAGCAGTACTTC. Encoded protein: CASSLITGGYSYEQYF.

The chain couples TRBV19 to TRBJ2-6, with 10 bases lining up with TRBD1. The CDR3 spans 17 residues. CDR1 and CDR2 from the germline V gene are LNHDA and SQIVND (reference sequence). Trimming removed 5 bases from V and 0 bases from J; junction bases left unmatched: 4. The CDR3 protein is CASSPRTGGSGANVLTF. The CDR3 DNA is TGTGCCAGTAGTCCCAGGACAGGGGGCTCTGGGGCCAACGTCCTGACTTTC.

The chain couples TRBV9 to TRBJ1-1; D gene uncertain. The V gene's germline CDR1 is SGDLS and CDR2 YYNGEE. CDR3 length: 15 residues. V was trimmed by 3 bases and J by 1 base, leaving 13 bases between them. The CDR3 loop is CASSGIGLGNTEAFF. CDR3 coding DNA: TGTGCCAGCAGCGGGATTGGACTAGGGAACACTGAAGCTTTCTTT.